What follows describes a single T cell receptor beta chain. This specimen comes from a study of beta chain features in type 1 diabetes. Germline loops: CDR1 MDHEN, CDR2 SYDVKM. V lost 10 bases, J lost 2 bases, and 12 bases lay in between. The CDR3 is 13 amino acids. cDNA synthesis used the whole RNA isolate, giving expressed TCRB sequences. Only in-frame clones appear in the TCRdb table, and some are missing; sequencing was by immunoSEQ multiplex PCR. The sample has 300,000 to 400,000 clones, over 10% seen once. J is TRBJ1-5 and V is TRBV28; weak D call: TRBD1 (5 bases). This receptor was obtained from a man between 18 and 29 years old in good health. Sequencing was done on a sample of naive CD4+ T cells from blood. CDR3 loop: CATQVVGNQPQHF. DNA for the CDR3: TGTGCCACACAGGTCGTTGGCAATCAGCCCCAGCATTTT.